This T cell receptor beta chain was identified in a study of CD8 T cells in Susac syndrome. The RNA input was 0.5 to 1 ug, and it was reverse transcribed with random hexamers. With immunoSEQ multiplex PCR, TCR beta CDR3 was amplified across 54 Vbeta and 13 Jbeta. Using its own MiXCR run on the immunoSEQ multiplex PCR reads, TCRdb lists one record per CDR3 protein. The sample lists around 180,000 distinct CDR3 sequences, 85% to 95% occurring once. Sequencing targeted TCR beta in blood CD8+ and CD4+ T cells. The multiple sclerosis controls consisted of treatment-naive patients with relapsing-remitting disease, either stable or active. It was negative isolation that provided the CD8+ and CD4+ T cells, whereas TEMRA cells were enriched by FACS. V lost 2 bases, J lost 1 base, and 3 bases stayed unmatched. Germline V gene sequence: CDR1 SGHDT, CDR2 YYEEEE. The CDR3 has 16 residues.

Specimen: CD8+ T cells from PBMCs. The chain combines TRBV5-6 with TRBJ2-3; 11 bases align to TRBD1. The sequence came from a human donor with multiple sclerosis. The DNA for the CDR3 is TGTGCCAGCAGCTTAGGGACAGGGGGACGCACAGATACGCAGTATTTT. Translated: CASSLGTGGRTDTQYF.